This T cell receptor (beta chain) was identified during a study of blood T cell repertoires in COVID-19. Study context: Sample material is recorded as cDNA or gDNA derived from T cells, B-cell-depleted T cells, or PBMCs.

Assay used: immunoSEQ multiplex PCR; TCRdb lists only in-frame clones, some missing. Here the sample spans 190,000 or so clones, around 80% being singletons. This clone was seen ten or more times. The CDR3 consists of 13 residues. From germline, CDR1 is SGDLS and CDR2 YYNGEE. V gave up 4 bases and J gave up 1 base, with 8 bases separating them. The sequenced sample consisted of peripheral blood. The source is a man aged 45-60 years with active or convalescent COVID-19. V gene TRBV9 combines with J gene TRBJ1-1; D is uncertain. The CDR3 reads CASSPRQNTEAFF. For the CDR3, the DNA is TGTGCCAGCAGCCCCCGACAGAACACTGAAGCTTTCTTT.